The 22 T cell receptor beta chains listed next were all sequenced from one sample in a study of T cell repertoires in cytomegalovirus infection. TCRdb re-called the reads with MiXCR, one entry per CDR3 protein. The table has more than 85,000 distinct CDR3 sequences, roughly a quarter seen once. The sample taken for sequencing was CD8+ T cells from PBMCs. All receptors come from a human donor in good health (CMV status not recorded). Some clones in this sample may be carry-over from other donors' samples.

The V and J genes are TRBV6-8 and TRBJ2-5, with D possibly TRBD1 on 5 matching bases. Trimming shortened V by 6 bases and J by 2 bases, and 7 bases separated the two germline ends. Per germline, CDR1 MNHGY and CDR2 SAAAGT. CDR3 length equals 12 residues. CDR3 sequence: CASRDIQETQYF. CDR3 nucleotides: TGTGCCAGCAGGGACATTCAAGAGACCCAGTACTTC.

This chain connects TRBV6-2 or TRBV6-3 to TRBJ1-2; D gene unclear. The V and J ends lost 6 bases and 4 bases respectively, with 12 bases between them. Germline V gives CDR1 MNHEY, CDR2 SVGEGT. The CDR3 length is 13 residues. Written as DNA, the CDR3 is TGTGCCAGCAGCCTTGGGGAGGGCTATGGCTACACCTTC. This codes for CASSLGEGYGYTF.

This chain links TRBV20-1 with TRBJ1-1; D perhaps matches TRBD1 (5 bases). V lost 3 bases and J lost 5, with 25 bases in between. Germline V gives CDR1 DFQATT, CDR2 SNEGSKA (reference sequence). The CDR3 covers 17 residues. For the CDR3, the DNA is TGCAGTGCTAGGAAGCCGGGACGCGAAGGAGGGAGGACTGAAGCTTTCTTT. Protein product: CSARKPGREGGRTEAFF.

This clonotype was found many times. CDR3 DNA: TGTGCCAGCAGCCAAGACCTACTAGCGGGAGGGCCTACCGGGGAGCTGTTTTTT. Its protein is CASSQDLLAGGPTGELFF. The V gene is TRBV14, the J gene TRBJ2-2; 13 bases line up with TRBD2. Germline CDR1 reads SGHDN; CDR2 reads FVKESK. The CDR3 has 18 amino acids. The trim removed 0 bases at V and 5 bases at J, leaving 6 bases unmatched.

The rearrangement uses TRBV4-2 and TRBJ2-1; 9 nucleotides match TRBD1. Germline V gene sequence: CDR1 LGHNA, CDR2 YNFKEQ. V lost 2 bases, J lost 10 bases, and 18 bases stayed unmatched. This CDR3 spans 18 amino acids. The CDR3 is CASSQTPGVGTGIYEQFF. The CDR3 nucleotides read TGTGCCAGCAGCCAAACCCCCGGCGTCGGGACAGGGATTTACGAGCAGTTCTTC.

This clonotype occurred a few times. This chain uses TRBV5-5 with TRBJ2-7, with a tentative D call TRBD1 (5 bases). Germline lookup yields CDR1 SGHKS and CDR2 YYEKEE (reference sequence). The V end was cut by 3 bases, the J end by 3 bases, with 13 bases between. The CDR3 runs to 14 residues. DNA for the CDR3: TGTGCCAGCAGCTCCGCAGGGCCGTTCTACGAGCAGTACTTC. It yields the protein CASSSAGPFYEQYF.

This clonotype has more than one count but fewer than ten. Here the CDR3 reads CASNPGDRAVGEQYF. The CDR3 DNA is TGTGCCAGCAACCCAGGGGACAGGGCAGTCGGCGAGCAGTACTTC. The chain joins TRBV9 to TRBJ2-7; 9 bases align to TRBD1. The junction had 13 bases not matched to a gene; V was cut back by 6 bases and J by 6 bases. The CDR3 covers 15 residues. CDR1 and CDR2 from the germline V gene are SGDLS and YYNGEE.

This clonotype showed up just a few times. The chain joins TRBV7-9 to TRBJ1-4; 10 bases are a match to TRBD1. The germline CDR1 and CDR2 sequences are SEHNR and FQNEAQ (reference sequence). There are 14 residues in the CDR3. J gave up 7 bases and V 6 bases, and 5 bases lay outside the gene matches. In DNA, the CDR3 is TGTGCCAGCAGATCCGGGACAGGGGTTGAAAAACTGTTTTTT. It codes for CASRSGTGVEKLFF.

The V and J genes are TRBV20-1 and TRBJ1-5, with D perhaps matching TRBD1 (5 bases). CDR1 and CDR2 (germline): DFQATT, SNEGSKA (reference sequence). The germline V and J ends were trimmed by 3 bases and 2 bases, with 8 bases remaining between them. The length of the CDR3 is 13 residues. CDR3 amino acids: CSASGAGNQPQHF. In DNA form, the CDR3 reads TGCAGTGCTAGTGGGGCAGGCAATCAGCCCCAGCATTTT.

About this clonotype: One base away lies a much larger clone, so this may be a sequencing read error. V usage is TRBV7-3 and J usage is TRBJ2-1; 9 positions match TRBD1. This CDR3 is built from 15 residues. Germline V gene data show CDR1 as SGHTA and CDR2 as FQGTGA. The CDR3 DNA sequence: TGTGCCGGCAGCTTAACCAGACAGGGGGTCGATGAGCAGTTCTTC. Translated, it gives CAGSLTRQGVDEQFF.

This clonotype occurred many times. The chain combines TRBV15 with TRBJ2-3, with a possible D match to TRBD1 (5 bases). The length of the CDR3 is 16 residues. In germline, CDR1 is LNHNV, CDR2 YYDKDF (reference sequence). Trimming shortened V by 1 base and J by 0 bases, and 11 bases separated the two germline ends. The CDR3 bases are TGTGCCACCAGCAGAGGGTCCTCAGGGAGCACAGATACGCAGTATTTT. Translated: CATSRGSSGSTDTQYF.

This clonotype was seen repeatedly, ten times or more. The chain combines TRBV7-8 with TRBJ1-1; no reliable D call. This CDR3 has 16 residues. Germline CDR1 reads SGHVS; CDR2 reads FQNEAQ. The V gene lost 1 base and the J gene lost 0 bases, with 12 bases spanning the gap. CDR3 amino acids: CASSLGPEQMNTEAFF. CDR3 coding DNA: TGTGCCAGCAGCTTAGGGCCTGAGCAAATGAACACTGAAGCTTTCTTT.

This clonotype showed up just a few times. The CDR3 region has the DNA TGTGCCAGCAGCTTAGCAGGGAGTGGCTACACCTTC. Translated: CASSLAGSGYTF. The gene calls are TRBV7-9 and TRBJ1-2, with D uncertain. The CDR3 totals 12 residues. Trimming took off 0 bases at V and 7 bases at J, with 6 bases between the two ends. Germline V lookup: CDR1 SEHNR, CDR2 FQNEAQ (reference sequence).

In this sample, this clonotype turned up many times. The chain is built from TRBV10-3 and TRBJ1-1, with 10 bases fitting TRBD1. Germline lookup yields CDR1 ENHRY and CDR2 SYGVKD. This CDR3 spans 14 amino acids. J gave up 3 bases and V 2 bases, and 0 bases lay outside the gene matches. CDR3 residues: CAISEGTGDTEAFF. The CDR3 DNA follows: TGTGCCATCAGTGAGGGGACAGGGGACACTGAAGCTTTCTTT.

The chain links TRBV29-1 to TRBJ2-5; D is ambiguous. Trimming removed 3 bases at V and 10 bases at J, with 9 bases between. The CDR3 is 10 residues long. Germline CDR1 reads SQVTM; CDR2 reads ANQGSEA. The CDR3 DNA reads as TGCAGCGTTGAGACCCGTGGCCAGTACTTC. This codes for CSVETRGQYF. Using reference TRBV29-1 and TRBJ2-5 for the parts outside the CDR3, the full variable domain is SAVISQKPSRDICQRGTSLTIQCQVDSQVTMMFWYRQQPGQSLTLIATANQGSEATYESGFVIDKFPISRPNLTFSTLTVSNMSPEDSSIYLCSVETRGQYFGPGTRLLVL.

This clonotype came up many times. V and J are TRBV12-3 or TRBV12-4 and TRBJ1-5; 9 bases agree with TRBD1. This CDR3 is built from 16 residues. The junction had 10 bases not matched to a gene; V was cut back by 4 bases and J by 6 bases. In nucleotides, the CDR3 is TGTGCCAGCAGTTCCTCGGGACAGGGAGACGGTCAGCCCCAGCATTTT. Translation: CASSSSGQGDGQPQHF.

A few counts support this clonotype. The V gene is TRBV20-1, the J gene TRBJ2-7, with a possible D match to TRBD2 (6 bases). The germline CDR1 and CDR2 sequences are DFQATT and SNEGSKA (reference sequence). V was shortened by 1 base and J by 0 bases, with 13 bases between the two germline ends. This CDR3 is built from 15 residues. The CDR3 sequence: CSARVPGGSSYEQYF. The CDR3 DNA reads as TGCAGTGCTAGAGTACCCGGGGGTAGCTCCTACGAGCAGTACTTC.

The chain uses TRBV2 and TRBJ2-7; no clear D. The V gene lost 2 bases and the J gene lost 3 bases, with 11 bases spanning the gap. This CDR3 region has 14 residues. Germline CDR1 reads SNHLY; CDR2 reads FYNNEI. The CDR3 nucleotides read TGTGCCAGCAGTGAAATTAGGAGCGACTACGAGCAGTACTTC. This gives the protein CASSEIRSDYEQYF.

The gene calls are TRBV7-8 and TRBJ1-4; D not certain. The germline V gene has CDR1 SGHVS and CDR2 FQNEAQ. The germline V and J ends were trimmed by 1 base and 10 bases, with 13 bases remaining between them. There are 14 residues in the CDR3. CDR3 protein: CASSLDDPEGKLFF. For the CDR3, the DNA is TGTGCCAGCAGCTTAGACGATCCTGAAGGAAAACTGTTTTTT.

The chain combines TRBV2 with TRBJ1-2; D perhaps matches TRBD1 (5 bases). Germline V gene lookup returns CDR1 SNHLY and CDR2 FYNNEI. V was cut by 5 bases and J by 6 bases, with 10 bases left in between. CDR3 length equals 12 residues. The CDR3 coding sequence is TGTGCCAGCAGTACCAGGGCCGATGGCTACACCTTC. It yields the protein CASSTRADGYTF.

This clonotype was seen at least ten times. The J gene is TRBJ2-3, the V gene TRBV7-2; D gene uncertain. CDR1 SGHTA and CDR2 FQGNSA come from the germline V gene. The V end was cut by 5 bases, the J end by 5 bases, with 5 bases between. The CDR3 is 11 amino acids. CDR3 amino acids: CASSRLDTQYF. The CDR3 DNA sequence: TGTGCCAGCAGCCGACTAGATACGCAGTATTTT.

The table lists this clonotype with a few counts. J is TRBJ1-5 and V is TRBV20-1; TRBD1 might be the D (6 bases). From germline, CDR1 is DFQATT and CDR2 SNEGSKA (reference sequence). This CDR3 has 15 amino acids. Trimming took off 0 bases at V and 3 bases at J, with 12 bases between the two ends. CDR3 residues: CSARDSDSLNQPQHF. The CDR3 DNA reads TGCAGTGCTAGAGATTCGGACAGCCTCAATCAGCCCCAGCATTTT.